These T cell receptor beta chains were read from a single sample in a study of blood T cell repertoires in COVID-19. Sequencing was performed with immunoSEQ multiplex PCR; in TCRdb, only in-frame clones are kept and a portion is missing. The sample holds some 380,000 clones; 80% to 90% are singletons and the top ten take under 1.5%. Sequencing was carried out using PBMCs or T cells enriched from blood (not recorded which). Receptors were obtained from a man aged 25-45 years who had recovered from COVID-19. The CDR3 runs from the conserved cysteine through the conserved F or W. A D gene is named only where the DNA matches it firmly. The listing skips clone size in some rows; elsewhere it reads once, few, many or a size class.

V gene	J gene	D gene	clone size	CDR3 protein	CDR3 DNA
TRBV7-2	TRBJ1-2	NA	NA	CASSLYVGQVYGYTF	TGTGCCAGCAGCTTATACGTTGGGCAGGTCTATGGCTACACCTTC
TRBV9	TRBJ1-3	NA	NA	CASSAHPEGGGNTIYF	TGTGCCAGCAGCGCCCATCCTGAGGGAGGAGGAAACACCATATATTTT
TRBV4-1	TRBJ1-4	NA	NA	CASSQATAREKLFF	TGCGCCAGCAGCCAAGCGACGGCGAGGGAAAAACTGTTTTTT
TRBV30	TRBJ1-1	NA	once	CAWSLGRIRGTEAFF	TGTGCCTGGAGTCTCGGACGGATAAGGGGCACTGAAGCTTTCTTT
TRBV5-6	TRBJ2-1	NA	NA	CASRRLEIGSGSYNEQFF	TGTGCCAGCAGGCGACTTGAGATTGGGTCGGGGAGCTACAATGAGCAGTTCTTC
TRBV5-6	TRBJ1-5	TRBD1	NA	CASSKGQGGLANQPQHF	TGTGCCAGCAGCAAGGGACAGGGGGGGTTGGCGAATCAGCCCCAGCATTTT
TRBV5-1	TRBJ1-6	NA	NA	CASSLQRGNSPLHF	TGCGCCAGCAGCTTGCAGCGGGGGAATTCACCCCTCCACTTT
TRBV7-2	TRBJ2-7	TRBD1	NA	CASSLAGDRGRDEQYF	TGTGCCAGCAGCTTAGCGGGGGACAGGGGCCGGGACGAGCAGTACTTC
TRBV3-1/TRBV3-2	TRBJ2-1	TRBD1	NA	CASEPGRQGSEQFF	TGTGCCAGCGAACCGGGTCGACAGGGTAGTGAGCAGTTCTTC
TRBV4-3	TRBJ2-5	TRBD1	NA	CASSQMTGVRETQYF	TGCGCCAGCAGCCAAATGACAGGGGTCCGAGAGACCCAGTACTTC
TRBV6-5	TRBJ2-7	TRBD2	NA	CASRLKRGLDEQYF	TGTGCCAGCAGACTTAAGCGGGGGCTAGACGAGCAGTACTTC
TRBV6-1	TRBJ1-5	TRBD1	NA	CASQGAGGQPQHF	TGTGCCAGCCAGGGGGCAGGAGGTCAGCCCCAGCATTTT
TRBV6-5	TRBJ2-2	TRBD2	NA	CASSPGGPNTGELFF	TGTGCCAGCAGTCCGGGGGGACCGAACACCGGGGAGCTGTTTTTT
TRBV10-3	TRBJ1-2	NA	few	CAIKDTAGSGYTF	TGTGCCATCAAGGATACAGCGGGTTCTGGCTACACCTTC
TRBV20-1	TRBJ2-1	NA	NA	CSASRPRARSYNEQFF	TGCAGTGCTAGTCGGCCGCGGGCCCGCTCCTACAATGAGCAGTTCTTC
TRBV11-2	TRBJ2-3	NA	NA	CASSLGAGGARTDTQYF	TGTGCCAGCAGCTTAGGGGCGGGCGGGGCCAGGACAGATACGCAGTATTTT
TRBV19	TRBJ2-1	TRBD1	NA	CASLTGTNSNEQFF	TGTGCCAGTTTGACAGGGACGAATAGTAATGAGCAGTTCTTC
TRBV6-1	TRBJ1-6	NA	NA	CASSAQVKSSYNSPLHF	TGTGCCAGCAGTGCCCAGGTCAAGAGCTCCTATAATTCACCCCTCCACTTT
TRBV2	TRBJ2-7	TRBD2	NA	CASSGLAGATKYF	TGTGCCAGCAGTGGACTAGCGGGGGCGACCAAGTACTTC
TRBV5-1	TRBJ1-1	NA	NA	CASSNQGLNTEAFF	TGCGCCAGCAGCAACCAGGGTTTAAACACTGAAGCTTTCTTT
TRBV29-1	TRBJ1-4	NA	NA	CSAGVGGTNEKLFF	TGCAGCGCCGGGGTTGGGGGGACTAATGAAAAACTGTTTTTT
TRBV29-1	TRBJ2-2	NA	few	CSVEKQGLTGELFF	TGCAGCGTTGAAAAACAGGGTCTCACCGGGGAGCTGTTTTTT
TRBV5-1	TRBJ2-7	TRBD1	NA	CASSLGDRLEEQYF	TGCGCCAGCAGCTTGGGGGACAGGTTGGAGGAGCAGTACTTC
TRBV4-3	TRBJ2-2	TRBD2	NA	CASSRQDLAGFDTGELFF	TGCGCCAGCAGCCGGCAAGACCTAGCGGGGTTCGACACCGGGGAGCTGTTTTTT
TRBV18	TRBJ1-1	NA	once	CASSQAGNTEAFF	TGTGCCAGCTCCCAGGCAGGGAACACTGAAGCTTTCTTT
TRBV5-5	TRBJ1-5	NA	NA	CASSLTWQGYQPQHF	TGTGCCAGCAGCTTGACGTGGCAGGGATATCAGCCCCAGCATTTT
TRBV27	TRBJ2-7	NA	NA	CASSIGNEQYF	TGTGCCAGCAGTATCGGGAACGAGCAGTACTTC
TRBV6-5	TRBJ2-7	TRBD1	once	CASSYPDRETQQYF	TGTGCCAGCAGTTACCCTGACAGGGAAACACAGCAGTACTTC
TRBV15	TRBJ2-3	TRBD2	NA	CATSRDRNVAGGSDTQYF	TGTGCCACCAGCAGAGATCGTAATGTAGCGGGGGGCTCAGATACGCAGTATTTT
TRBV9	TRBJ1-2	NA	NA	CASSLESVGSYVHGYTF	TGTGCCAGCAGCCTCGAATCTGTCGGGAGCTATGTTCATGGCTACACCTTC
TRBV6-1	TRBJ1-2	NA	NA	CASSEPRQDYGYTF	TGTGCCAGCAGTGAACCTCGGCAGGACTATGGCTACACCTTC
TRBV7-9	TRBJ2-2	NA	NA	CASLNREKGTGELFF	TGTGCCAGCCTTAACCGGGAGAAGGGGACCGGGGAGCTGTTTTTT
TRBV7-8	TRBJ2-3	NA	once	CASSPGGDTQYF	TGTGCCAGCAGCCCAGGGGGGGATACGCAGTATTTT
TRBV14	TRBJ1-2	NA	NA	CASSLEGTYGYTF	TGTGCCAGCAGCCTCGAGGGCACCTATGGCTACACCTTC
TRBV6-2/TRBV6-3	TRBJ2-7	NA	NA	CASSYSPPGDTYEQYF	TGTGCCAGCAGTTACTCGCCCCCAGGGGACACCTACGAGCAGTACTTC
TRBV12-5	TRBJ1-1	TRBD1	NA	CASGLVTGGVNTEAFF	TGTGCTAGTGGTTTGGTGACAGGGGGCGTGAACACTGAAGCTTTCTTT
TRBV3-1/TRBV3-2	TRBJ1-5	NA	NA	CASSQAGGNQPQHF	TGTGCCAGCAGCCAAGCCGGAGGCAATCAGCCCCAGCATTTT
TRBV5-1	TRBJ2-1	NA	NA	CASSLTGGVYNEQFF	TGCGCCAGCAGCTTGACAGGGGGGGTCTACAATGAGCAGTTCTTC